The source of this TCR beta chain is a study of CD8 T cells in Susac syndrome. The CDR3 spans 13 residues. Losses at the gene ends were 6 bases for V and 4 bases for J; bases not matched to a gene: 5. Per germline, CDR1 MNHEY and CDR2 SMNVEV (reference sequence). Negative isolation yielded CD8+ and CD4+ T cells; FACS enriched TEMRA cells. This clonotype was detected once. cDNA came from about 0.5 to 1 ug RNA primed by random hexamers. TCRdb itself ran the immunoSEQ multiplex PCR reads through MiXCR, one entry per CDR3 protein. The sample lists about 250,000 distinct CDR3 sequences; roughly 95% were seen once.

The clonotype comes from a human donor with multiple sclerosis. Specimen: CD4+ T cells from PBMCs. The rearrangement links TRBV27 to TRBJ2-7, with 8 bases identical to TRBD1. The CDR3 region is CASRSQGVYEQYF. CDR3 nucleotides: TGTGCCAGCAGATCACAGGGGGTATACGAGCAGTACTTC.